This T cell receptor beta chain was identified during a study of identical twins. Study observations and caveats: Without tracking the same donors, conclusions rested on cross-sectional statistical analysis. The study found weaker excess twin sharing in beta out-of-frame sequences.

This CDR3 comprises 17 residues. V lost 4 bases to trimming and J lost 8 bases; unmatched junction nucleotides: 20. Germline CDR1 reads SGHKS; CDR2 reads YYEKEE (reference sequence). Unique molecular identifiers were present on cDNA, and template switching added a universal primer site. TCRdb re-called the 5' RACE reads with MiXCR, one entry per CDR3 protein. The sample shows about 810,000 distinct CDR3 sequences, approximately 13% of them seen only once. Concerning this clonotype: Its target is unknown.

A further study also used this sample, focusing on yellow fever vaccine responses in identical twins.

Material for sequencing was PBMCs. V usage is TRBV5-5 and J usage is TRBJ1-1; 7 bases fit TRBD1. The TCR originated in a woman under 30 in good health. CDR3 residues: CASSPSTRDRWYWEAFF. The CDR3 coding sequence is TGTGCCAGCAGCCCCTCTACCCGGGACAGATGGTATTGGGAAGCTTTCTTT.